Following are 10 T cell receptor beta chains from one sample sequenced in a study of shared clonotypes between healthy human individuals. Only in-frame clones appear in the TCRdb table, and some are missing; sequencing was by immunoSEQ multiplex PCR. The profile shows some 2,000,000 clones, approximately 96% of them singletons. The sample comprised naive CD4+ T cells sorted from blood. Indicated subset: CD45RA+ positively selected. Every receptor here comes from a young man in good health.

Remarks on this clone: One end of the junction varies from germline; a read error may be responsible. The rearrangement uses TRBV20-1 and TRBJ1-1; D unresolved. CDR1 and CDR2 from the germline V gene are DFQATT and SNEGSKA (reference sequence). The CDR3 loop spans 11 amino acids. In DNA, the CDR3 is TGCAGTGCTGGAGATAACACTGAAGCTTTCTTT. It translates to CSAGDNTEAFF.

With respect to this clone: In the same sample, other DNA sequences code for this CDR3. The V call is TRBV30, the J call TRBJ2-5; D might be TRBD1 (5 bases). Germline V CDR1 and CDR2: GTSNPN, SVGIG (reference sequence). V was trimmed by 1 base and J by 5 bases, leaving 11 bases between them. This CDR3 is built from 13 residues. The CDR3 sequence is CAWSGQGFETQYF. The CDR3 bases are TGTGCCTGGAGTGGTCAGGGTTTCGAGACCCAGTACTTC.

The rearrangement links TRBV11-2 to TRBJ1-4; no reliable D call. The CDR3 loop spans 11 amino acids. Trimming shortened V by 6 bases and J by 5 bases, and 4 bases separated the two germline ends. Germline CDR1 reads SGHAT; CDR2 reads FQNNGV. In DNA, the CDR3 is TGTGCCAGCAGTATAAATGAAAAACTGTTTTTT. Translated: CASSINEKLFF.

The rearrangement links TRBV5-1 to TRBJ2-6; 9 positions match TRBD1. CDR1 is SGHRS and CDR2 is YFSETQ in the germline V gene. The CDR3 runs to 18 residues. V shed 4 bases and J 0 bases; nucleotides not matched to a gene: 8. The CDR3 nucleotides read TGCGCCAGCAGCGCATACAGGGGGCTCAGCTCTGGGGCCAACGTCCTGACTTTC. It specifies CASSAYRGLSSGANVLTF.

This chain connects TRBV21-1 to TRBJ1-1. TRBV21-1 corresponds to a pseudogene. CDR3 length equals 15 residues. As DNA, the CDR3 is TGTGCCAGCAGCAAAGTAGGGGGGGCGGGCACTGAAGCTTTCTTT. It yields the protein CASSKVGGAGTEAFF.

This clone was observed once. This chain joins TRBV6-1 and TRBJ2-7, with D unclear. V was shortened by 1 base and J by 0 bases, with 16 bases between the two germline ends. Per germline, CDR1 MNHNS and CDR2 SASEGT. This CDR3 spans 17 amino acids. This chain's CDR3 is CASSEGSARRSSYEQYF. DNA of the CDR3: TGTGCCAGCAGTGAAGGAAGTGCACGTAGGAGCTCCTACGAGCAGTACTTC.

V is TRBV7-8 and J is TRBJ1-5; a possible D gene is TRBD1 (6 bases). V shed 5 bases and J shed 4 bases, with 9 bases lying between them. CDR1 SGHVS and CDR2 FQNEAQ come from the germline V gene. The CDR3 is 13 amino acids. The CDR3 coding sequence is TGTGCCAGCAGCGTTGACAGGAATCAGCCCCAGCATTTT. Translated, it gives CASSVDRNQPQHF.

The J gene is TRBJ2-2, the V gene TRBV5-1, with TRBD2 matching over 9 bases. Germline lookup yields CDR1 SGHRS and CDR2 YFSETQ. With V trimmed by 4 bases and J by 6 bases, 7 bases remained unmatched. The CDR3 covers 15 residues. CDR3 in amino acids: CASSQAGGFAGELFF. The CDR3 DNA is TGCGCCAGCAGCCAAGCGGGAGGATTCGCCGGGGAGCTGTTTTTT.

This chain joins TRBV6-5 and TRBJ1-5; D call uncertain. The CDR3 runs to 12 residues. Trimming shortened V by 4 bases and J by 4 bases, and 5 bases separated the two germline ends. Germline assignment: CDR1 MNHEY and CDR2 SVGAGI. The CDR3 loop reads CASSLANQPQHF. In DNA, the CDR3 is TGTGCCAGCAGTTTGGCGAATCAGCCCCAGCATTTT.

The chain has TRBV7-2 and TRBJ1-5; 9 nucleotides line up with TRBD1. The CDR3 loop spans 16 amino acids. V lost 3 bases to trimming and J lost 7 bases; unmatched junction nucleotides: 10. Germline V CDR1 and CDR2: SGHTA, FQGNSA. The DNA for the CDR3 is TGTGCCAGCAGCTTTAAAACGGGACAGGGATCACAGCCCCAGCATTTT. Translated, it gives CASSFKTGQGSQPQHF.